This T cell receptor beta chain derives from a study of cytomegalovirus exposure and HLA in healthy donors. Study-wide points: A prior analysis recorded that most TCR beta V segments were productive about 87% or about 30% of the time. Analysis was performed later, and it showed HLA-associated TCR beta chains to be more clonally expanded than equally common others. In a later analysis, DRB1 alleles had the most associated TCRs; HLA-C alleles the fewest.

The V gene's germline CDR1 is SNHLY and CDR2 FYNNEI. CDR3 size: 16 residues. V dropped 3 bases and J dropped 5 bases, with 19 bases sitting between them. 13 Jbeta primers and 60 Vbeta primers were used for the PCR. Method: immunoSEQ multiplex PCR; TCRdb's copy keeps in-frame clones and lacks some. Of about 120,000 clones listed, 60% to 85% are singletons. Worth noting for this clone: The target antigen is unknown.

The clonotype originates from a human donor in good health. Sample: PBMCs. The chain has TRBV2 and TRBJ2-5; D perhaps matches TRBD2 (7 bases). CDR3: CASSEMGGPEGETQYF. In DNA, the CDR3 is TGTGCCAGCAGTGAGATGGGGGGGCCCGAGGGGGAGACCCAGTACTTC.